The sequence of this T cell receptor beta chain was determined in a study of OX40 agonist ivuxolimab in advanced cancers. Study in general: Patients' therapy was ivuxolimab, an antibody that acts as an agonist of OX40 (CD134).

Sequenced by immunoSEQ multiplex PCR; TCRdb stores in-frame clones only, minus some. This sample has fewer than 100,000 clones, with approximately 83% found just once. Study-level points and caveats: Certain nonresponding patients likewise had low normalized T-cell clonal expansion.

The germline CDR1 and CDR2 sequences are MDHEN and SYDVKM. The CDR3 consists of 13 residues. V shed 5 bases, J shed 11 bases, and the junction held 9 bases outside the gene matches. As concerns this clone: Its antigen is not known.

The source is an adult with an advanced solid tumor such as melanoma, head and neck, liver or kidney cancer. The V and J genes are TRBV28 and TRBJ1-1; 9 nucleotides match TRBD1. The sample consisted of CD4+ or CD8+ T cells sorted from blood, taken in a trial of the OX40 agonist ivuxolimab. CDR3 sequence (DNA): TGTGCCAGCAGTCTACCGGGACAGGGATCCGCTTTCTTT. Translating it yields CASSLPGQGSAFF.